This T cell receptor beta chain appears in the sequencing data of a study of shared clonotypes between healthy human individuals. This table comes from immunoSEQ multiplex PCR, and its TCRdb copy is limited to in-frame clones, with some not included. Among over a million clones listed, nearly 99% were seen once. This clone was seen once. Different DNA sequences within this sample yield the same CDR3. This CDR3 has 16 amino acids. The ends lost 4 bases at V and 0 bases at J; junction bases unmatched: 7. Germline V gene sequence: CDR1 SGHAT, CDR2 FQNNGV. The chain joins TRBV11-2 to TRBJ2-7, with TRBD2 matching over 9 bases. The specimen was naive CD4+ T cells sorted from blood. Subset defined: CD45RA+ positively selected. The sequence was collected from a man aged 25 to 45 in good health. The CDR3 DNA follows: TGTGCCAGCAGCTCAACGAGCGGGAGGAGCTCCTACGAGCAGTACTTC. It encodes CASSSTSGRSSYEQYF. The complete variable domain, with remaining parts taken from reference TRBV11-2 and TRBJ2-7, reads EAGVAQSPRYKIIEKRQSVAFWCNPISGHATLYWYQQILGQGPKLLIQFQNNGVVDDSQLPKDRFSAERLKGVDSTLKIQPAKLEDSAVYLCASSSTSGRSSYEQYFGPGTRLTVT.